The 10 T cell receptor beta chains presented below share a single source sample, sequenced in a study of T cell repertoires in aging, cancer and after chemotherapy. Amplification of TCR beta used genomic DNA extracted from peripheral blood. A mixed TRB-A/B primer pool amplified rearranged TRB by multiplex touch-down PCR. Each CDR3 protein is one row after TCRdb ran MiXCR on the multiplex PCR reads. This table has fewer than 9,500 distinct CDR3 sequences, about 34% appearing once. The sequenced sample consisted of blood. These receptors all come from a human donor in good health.

About this clonotype itself: This may come from a read error, since a much larger clone is one base off. The chain couples TRBV29-1 to TRBJ1-5; D remains unclear. Germline V gene data show CDR1 as SQVTM and CDR2 as ANQGSEA. This CDR3 contains 15 residues. This CDR3 reads CSVADGVLGNRPQHF. CDR3 bases: TGCAGCGTTGCCGACGGAGTATTGGGCAATCGGCCCCAGCATTTT.

The sample holds a few counts of this clonotype. The genes are TRBV7-2 and TRBJ1-2; D is unclear. Germline CDR1 reads SGHTA; CDR2 reads FQGNSA. The CDR3 sequence is 16 residues long. V was clipped by 5 bases and J by 0 bases, with 16 bases between them. In nucleotides, the CDR3 is TGTGCCAGCAGCCCTCAAAGGTCCATAACTAACTATGGCTACACCTTC. It codes for CASSPQRSITNYGYTF.

The V gene is TRBV7-9, the J gene TRBJ2-1; D perhaps matches TRBD1 (5 bases). CDR1 and CDR2 (germline): SEHNR, FQNEAQ (reference sequence). CDR3 size: 14 residues. Between the trimmed V and J ends, which lost 5 bases and 8 bases, there was a span of 16 bases. The CDR3 sequence: CASSPPGLGHEQFF. The CDR3 DNA follows: TGTGCCAGCAGCCCCCCGGGCTTGGGGCATGAGCAGTTCTTC.

The chain couples TRBV7-3 to TRBJ1-5; D unresolved. The V gene lost 2 bases and the J gene lost 3 bases, with 11 bases spanning the gap. Germline V CDR1 and CDR2: SGHTA, FQGTGA. The CDR3 covers 15 residues. The CDR3 sequence: CASSLGPYYNQPQHF. Here the CDR3 DNA reads TGTGCCAGCAGCTTAGGACCTTACTACAATCAGCCCCAGCATTTT.

In this sample, this clonotype turned up once. This chain uses TRBV5-1 with TRBJ2-3; D perhaps matches TRBD2 (6 bases). The CDR3 spans 14 residues. V was clipped by 4 bases and J by 4 bases, with 13 bases between them. Germline loops: CDR1 SGHRS, CDR2 YFSETQ. The CDR3 coding sequence is TGCGCCAGCAGCCGGACGGGGGTGCCAGATACGCAGTATTTT. It codes for CASSRTGVPDTQYF. The variable domain in full, with the rest retrieved from reference TRBV5-1 and TRBJ2-3, is KAGVTQTPRYLIKTRGQQVTLSCSPISGHRSVSWYQQTPGQGLQFLFEYFSETQRNKGNFPGRFSGRQFSNSRSEMNVSTLELGDSALYLCASSRTGVPDTQYFGPGTRLTVL.

This chain links TRBV7-2 with TRBJ2-3; either TRBD1 or TRBD2 may supply D (7 bases each). This CDR3 is 17 amino acids long. Between the trimmed V and J ends, which lost 0 bases and 4 bases, there was a span of 17 bases. Germline values: CDR1 SGHTA, CDR2 FQGNSA. Here the CDR3 reads CASSLAAGGGRSDTQYF. In DNA form, the CDR3 reads TGTGCCAGCAGCTTAGCGGCAGGGGGGGGTAGATCAGATACGCAGTATTTT. The variable domain in full, with the rest retrieved from reference TRBV7-2 and TRBJ2-3, is GAGVSQSPSNKVTEKGKDVELRCDPISGHTALYWYRQSLGQGLEFLIYFQGNSAPDKSGLPSDRFSAERTGGSVSTLTIQRTQQEDSAVYLCASSLAAGGGRSDTQYFGPGTRLTVL.

In the case of this clonotype: The junction does not match germline at one end; this may be a read error. This chain uses TRBV7-2 with TRBJ1-3; D unclear. CDR1 is SGHTA and CDR2 is FQGNSA in the germline V gene. CDR3 length: 13 amino acids. CDR3 in amino acids: CASTLTAGNTIYF. Written as DNA, the CDR3 is TGTGCCAGCACCTTAACAGCTGGAAACACCATATATTTT.

This clonotype was seen more than once but under ten times. V usage is TRBV12-3 or TRBV12-4 and J usage is TRBJ2-7; 9 bases agree with TRBD2. With V trimmed by 3 bases and J by 4 bases, 4 bases remained unmatched. This CDR3 comprises 14 residues. The CDR3 sequence is CASSLRGGQYEQYF. The DNA for the CDR3 is TGTGCCAGCAGTTTGCGGGGGGGCCAATACGAGCAGTACTTC.

The rearrangement joins TRBV28 to TRBJ2-5; TRBD1 is a possible D gene (6 bases). Germline lookup yields CDR1 MDHEN and CDR2 SYDVKM. Trimming took off 4 bases at V and 7 bases at J, with 25 bases between the two ends. The CDR3 loop spans 17 amino acids. The CDR3 nucleotides are TGTGCCAGCAGTTCCCCGGCAGCAGGGGTATCAAGTGGGACCCAGTACTTC. Protein product: CASSSPAAGVSSGTQYF.

About this clonotype: A read error may be the cause here, since a much bigger clone is one base away. V is TRBV7-6 and J is TRBJ2-7; D perhaps matches TRBD2 (6 bases). The V gene's germline CDR1 is SGHVS and CDR2 FNYEAQ. The CDR3 totals 14 residues. The V and J ends lost 5 bases and 7 bases respectively, with 18 bases between them. The CDR3 spells CASSPGRGPREQYF. The DNA of the CDR3 is TGTGCCAGCAGCCCCGGGAGAGGGCCTAGGGAGCAGTACTTC.